The 26 T cell receptor beta chains below all came from one sample that was sequenced in a study of blood T cell repertoires in COVID-19. Using immunoSEQ multiplex PCR, the repertoire was profiled, and TCRdb retains in-frame clones only, with some absent. This table has around 190,000 clones, more than 70% appearing once. Sequencing was done on a sample of peripheral blood. These receptor sequences come from a man aged 45-60 years with COVID-19, enrolled during active disease.

Written as DNA, the CDR3 is TGTGCCAGTAGTATAGTCGGGGGAACCTACAATGAGCAGTTCTTC. The encoded protein is CASSIVGGTYNEQFF. The V gene is TRBV19, the J gene TRBJ2-1; D is possibly TRBD2 (6 bases). CDR1 and CDR2 from the germline V gene are LNHDA and SQIVND (reference sequence). Deletions cut 1 base from V and 2 bases from J, with 9 bases between. The CDR3 covers 15 residues.

This clone was observed a single time. V is TRBV10-3 and J is TRBJ2-7; TRBD2 matches at 11 bases. CDR3 length: 14 residues. V dropped 6 bases and J dropped 1; count of bases not matched to a gene: 2. Per germline, CDR1 ENHRY and CDR2 SYGVKD. In nucleotides, the CDR3 is TGTGCCATCAGCACTAGCGGGAGTTCCTACGAGCAGTACTTC. Amino acids: CAISTSGSSYEQYF.

The genes are TRBV5-1 and TRBJ2-5; 10 nucleotides line up with TRBD2. With V trimmed by 0 bases and J by 2 bases, 13 bases remained unmatched. The CDR3 runs to 19 residues. Germline V gene lookup returns CDR1 SGHRS and CDR2 YFSETQ. CDR3 in DNA: TGCGCCAGCAGCTTGGGTCGGTGGCTAGCGGGAGATAGGCAAGAGACCCAGTACTTC. This codes for CASSLGRWLAGDRQETQYF. Based on the CDR3 plus reference TRBV5-1 and TRBJ2-5, the full variable domain is KAGVTQTPRYLIKTRGQQVTLSCSPISGHRSVSWYQQTPGQGLQFLFEYFSETQRNKGNFPGRFSGRQFSNSRSEMNVSTLELGDSALYLCASSLGRWLAGDRQETQYFGPGTRLLVL.

The genes are TRBV18 and TRBJ2-7; TRBD2 matches at 11 bases. Germline lookup yields CDR1 KGHSH and CDR2 LQKENI. This CDR3 spans 17 amino acids. After removal of 4 bases from V and 2 bases from J, the junction contained 10 bases not matched to a gene. In DNA, the CDR3 is TGTGCCAGCTCACGAGCCTTGACTAGCGGGGCCACCTACGAGCAGTACTTC. Protein product: CASSRALTSGATYEQYF.

V is TRBV15 and J is TRBJ2-7; TRBD2 agrees at 11 bases. Germline V lookup: CDR1 LNHNV, CDR2 YYDKDF (reference sequence). The CDR3 totals 17 residues. V gave up 0 bases and J gave up 5 bases; unmatched junction bases: 9. CDR3 sequence (DNA): TGTGCCACCAGCAGAGATAGACTAGCGGGAATAATGGACGAGCAGTACTTC. It codes for CATSRDRLAGIMDEQYF.

This chain links TRBV7-9 with TRBJ2-5; D might be TRBD1 (6 bases). V gave up 5 bases and J gave up 0 bases, with 10 bases separating them. The CDR3 has 14 amino acids. Per germline, CDR1 SEHNR and CDR2 FQNEAQ (reference sequence). The chain's CDR3 is CASSDGQYQETQYF. The CDR3 DNA sequence: TGTGCCAGCAGCGACGGACAGTACCAAGAGACCCAGTACTTC.

The V gene is TRBV7-9, the J gene TRBJ1-4; maybe TRBD1 (5 bases). Germline V CDR1 and CDR2: SEHNR, FQNEAQ (reference sequence). V shed 8 bases and J shed 0 bases, with 16 bases lying between them. The CDR3 runs 16 residues. The CDR3 sequence is CASGPGKMTTNEKLFF. The CDR3 nucleotides read TGTGCCAGCGGACCAGGGAAAATGACAACTAATGAAAAACTGTTTTTT.

This clone occurred a few times. The V call is TRBV3-1 (or the pseudogene TRBV3-2), the J call TRBJ1-2; 7 positions match TRBD1. The V gene end was trimmed by 4 bases and the J gene end by 4 bases; junction bases not matched to a gene: 9. The length of the CDR3 is 15 residues. Germline CDR1 and CDR2: LGHDT and YNNKEL (reference sequence). CDR3 protein: CASSLTPTGTYGYTF. The DNA of the CDR3 is TGTGCCAGCAGCCTGACCCCGACAGGGACCTATGGCTACACCTTC.

The V call is TRBV7-3, the J call TRBJ2-2; a possible D gene is TRBD2 (5 bases). This CDR3 is built from 14 residues. Germline-derived CDR1 and CDR2 are SGHTA and FQGTGA. V shed 6 bases and J shed 7 bases, with 15 bases lying between them. The CDR3 DNA follows: TGTGCCAGCAGGCCAAACGGGATAGACGGGGAGCTGTTTTTT. It specifies CASRPNGIDGELFF.

The count of this clone is one. This chain connects TRBV5-4 to TRBJ2-3; D call uncertain. The CDR3 is 13 amino acids. The V end lost 5 bases, the J end lost 6 bases, and 13 bases lay between the germline ends. In germline, CDR1 is SGHNT, CDR2 YYREEE (reference sequence). CDR3: CASRPGRRDTQYF. The CDR3 DNA follows: TGTGCCAGCAGGCCCGGTCGGCGGGATACGCAGTATTTT.

The table lists this clone with a few counts. DNA of the CDR3: TGTGCCAGCAGCTTATGGGTTCGCGGGACTTTCTTT. Amino acid sequence: CASSLWVRGTFF. This chain connects TRBV7-9 to TRBJ1-1, with D unclear. Looked up from germline, CDR1 is SEHNR and CDR2 is FQNEAQ (reference sequence). The germline V and J ends were trimmed by 2 bases and 12 bases, with 13 bases remaining between them. The CDR3 contains 12 residues.

J is TRBJ2-1 and V is TRBV18, with 7 bases identical to TRBD2. CDR1 KGHSH and CDR2 LQKENI come from the germline V gene. The CDR3 consists of 13 residues. The V gene end was trimmed by 3 bases and the J gene end by 8 bases; junction bases not matched to a gene: 4. CDR3 coding DNA: TGTGCCAGCTCACCCCTTGGGGGGGATGAGCAGTTCTTC. Its protein is CASSPLGGDEQFF.

The chain uses TRBV6-1 and TRBJ1-2, with 10 positions matching TRBD1. The trim removed 3 bases at V and 2 bases at J, leaving 0 bases unmatched. Germline CDR1 is MNHNS and CDR2 is SASEGT. This CDR3 region has 14 residues. CDR3 coding DNA: TGTGCCAGCAGTGAGGACAGGGGGAACTATGGCTACACCTTC. It is translated as CASSEDRGNYGYTF.

This clone has only a few counts. This chain uses TRBV2 with TRBJ2-2; 9 bases align to TRBD1. CDR1 is SNHLY and CDR2 is FYNNEI in the germline V gene. J lost 6 bases, V lost 8 bases, and 10 bases had no gene match. The CDR3 totals 15 residues. DNA for the CDR3: TGTGCCAGCTCCCAGACAGGGGGAATGGCCGGGGAGCTGTTTTTT. It translates to CASSQTGGMAGELFF.

This chain links TRBV18 with TRBJ2-7; a weak D match, TRBD1 (5 bases). The CDR3 is 12 amino acids. CDR1 is KGHSH, CDR2 LQKENI, per germline. The V end lost 0 bases, the J end lost 6 bases, and 6 bases lay between the germline ends. CDR3 protein: CASSPPGAEQYF. DNA for the CDR3: TGTGCCAGCTCACCACCAGGGGCCGAGCAGTACTTC.

CDR3 nucleotide sequence: TGTGCCAGCAGCTTGCTAGCGGGAGAAGAGACCCAGTACTTC. It specifies CASSLLAGEETQYF. This sequence joins TRBV5-4 and TRBJ2-5; 10 nucleotides agree with TRBD2. V lost 1 base, J lost 3 bases, and 0 bases stayed unmatched. Germline CDR1 reads SGHNT; CDR2 reads YYREEE (reference sequence). The CDR3 covers 14 residues.

The chain has TRBV7-3 and TRBJ2-1, with D possibly TRBD2 on 5 matching bases. This CDR3 contains 14 residues. V was cut by 2 bases and J by 6 bases, with 11 bases left in between. Per germline, CDR1 SGHTA and CDR2 FQGTGA. The CDR3 here is CASSLFGGFNEQFF. The CDR3 nucleotides read TGTGCCAGCAGCTTATTTGGAGGATTCAATGAGCAGTTCTTC.

This chain joins TRBV5-1 and TRBJ2-7; 14 bases are a match to TRBD2. With 4 bases clipped from V and 4 bases from J, the junction kept 4 bases outside the gene matches. The CDR3 extends over 15 amino acids. The V gene's germline CDR1 is SGHRS and CDR2 YFSETQ. For the CDR3, the DNA is TGCGCCAGCAGCGGGGGACTAGCGGGAGTATACGAGCAGTACTTC. Protein product: CASSGGLAGVYEQYF.

Notes on this clone: Additional DNA sequences in this sample encode the identical CDR3. The V gene is TRBV6-6, the J gene TRBJ2-7, with D maybe TRBD1 (6 bases). CDR1 MNHNY and CDR2 SVGAGI come from the germline V gene (reference sequence). There are 12 residues in the CDR3. Trimming took off 9 bases at V and 1 base at J, with 10 bases between the two ends. The CDR3 is CASRQDSYEQYF. For the CDR3, the DNA is TGTGCCAGTAGACAGGATTCCTACGAGCAGTACTTC.

The V gene is TRBV2, the J gene TRBJ1-5; D is possibly TRBD1 (6 bases). CDR1 is SNHLY and CDR2 is FYNNEI in the germline V gene. V was cut by 7 bases and J by 6 bases, with 10 bases left in between. CDR3 length: 12 residues. This CDR3 reads CASNREGQPQHF. As DNA, the CDR3 is TGTGCCAGCAACAGGGAAGGTCAGCCCCAGCATTTT.

J is TRBJ2-2 and V is TRBV10-3; 8 bases are shared with TRBD1. Unmatched junction bases numbered 6, after V lost 5 bases and J lost 1 base. Germline values: CDR1 ENHRY, CDR2 SYGVKD. This CDR3 is built from 16 residues. The CDR3 sequence is CAISSTGARNTGELFF. The CDR3 DNA reads as TGTGCCATCAGTTCGACAGGGGCCAGGAACACCGGGGAGCTGTTTTTT.

The gene calls are TRBV3-1 (or the pseudogene TRBV3-2) and TRBJ2-3; the match to TRBD2 covers 10 bases. In germline, CDR1 is LGHDT, CDR2 YNNKEL (reference sequence). V shed 0 bases and J 4 bases; nucleotides not matched to a gene: 1. CDR3 length: 15 residues. In DNA, the CDR3 is TGTGCCAGCAGCCAAGACCTAGCGGGAGCAGATACGCAGTATTTT. This translates into CASSQDLAGADTQYF.

This rearrangement joins TRBV30 to TRBJ2-4; the D is unclear. This CDR3 is 17 amino acids long. V was pared by 0 bases and J by 1 base, with 16 bases between. Germline assignment: CDR1 GTSNPN and CDR2 SVGIG (reference sequence). The CDR3: CAWSVPGLSEAKNIQYF. The DNA of the CDR3 is TGTGCCTGGAGTGTACCTGGGTTGAGCGAGGCCAAAAACATTCAGTACTTC.

The chain links TRBV5-1 to TRBJ1-3, with a possible D match to TRBD1 (5 bases). Germline V gene lookup returns CDR1 SGHRS and CDR2 YFSETQ. V lost 7 bases and J lost 2, with 13 bases in between. This CDR3 is built from 14 residues. CDR3 DNA: TGCGCCAGCTCGTTGGGGCCAGCTGGAAACACCATATATTTT. This encodes CASSLGPAGNTIYF.

The table lists this clone with a few counts. V gene TRBV29-1 combines with J gene TRBJ1-2; D may be TRBD1 (5 bases). Trimming shortened V by 4 bases and J by 8 bases, and 17 bases separated the two germline ends. The germline gives CDR1 SQVTM, CDR2 ANQGSEA. CDR3 length equals 13 residues. In nucleotides, the CDR3 is TGCAGCGTTGCTCGGAGGGGCCGTTGGGGCTACACCTTC. Translated, it gives CSVARRGRWGYTF.

The rearrangement links TRBV19 to TRBJ2-2, with 8 bases identical to TRBD2. V lost 3 bases, J lost 7 bases, and 7 bases stayed unmatched. CDR1 and CDR2 from the germline V gene are LNHDA and SQIVND (reference sequence). The CDR3 loop spans 15 amino acids. The DNA for the CDR3 is TGTGCCAGTAGTATGGGGGGACTAGGAGTCGGGGAGCTGTTTTTT. It specifies CASSMGGLGVGELFF.